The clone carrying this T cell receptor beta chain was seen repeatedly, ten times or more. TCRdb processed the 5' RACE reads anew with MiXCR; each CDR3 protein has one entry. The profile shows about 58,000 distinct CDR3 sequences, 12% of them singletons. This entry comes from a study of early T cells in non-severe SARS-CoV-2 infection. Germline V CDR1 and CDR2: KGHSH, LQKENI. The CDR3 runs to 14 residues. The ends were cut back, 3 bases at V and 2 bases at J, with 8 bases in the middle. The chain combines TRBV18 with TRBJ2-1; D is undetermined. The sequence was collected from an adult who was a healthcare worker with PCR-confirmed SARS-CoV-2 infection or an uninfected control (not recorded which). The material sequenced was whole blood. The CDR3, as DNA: TGTGCCAGCTCACCCCTATCCGCCTACAATGAGCAGTTCTTC. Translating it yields CASSPLSAYNEQFF.